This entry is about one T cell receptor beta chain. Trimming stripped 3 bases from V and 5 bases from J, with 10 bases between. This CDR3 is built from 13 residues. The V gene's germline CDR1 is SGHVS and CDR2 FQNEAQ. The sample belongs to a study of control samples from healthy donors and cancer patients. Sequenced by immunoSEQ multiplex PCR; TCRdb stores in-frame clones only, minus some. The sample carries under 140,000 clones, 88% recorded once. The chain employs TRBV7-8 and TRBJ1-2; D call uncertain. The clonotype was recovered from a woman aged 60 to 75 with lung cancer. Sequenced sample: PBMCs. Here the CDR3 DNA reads TGTGCCAGCAGCTTTGGGGAATGGTATGGCTACACCTTC. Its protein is CASSFGEWYGYTF.